The source of this TCR beta chain is a study of prognosis after radiotherapy for stage I lung cancer. Study details: Enrolled patients were those with stage I non-small cell lung cancer, a group that was recruited between April 2018 and early 2019. Patients were about a dozen men and five to seven women aged about 50 to 85, median 74.5 years.

This clonotype has a count of ten or more. The antigen is not known. V lost 1 base and J lost 4, with 13 bases in between. The CDR3 has 15 amino acids. Per the germline V gene, CDR1 is SGHRS and CDR2 is YFSETQ. Genomic DNA yielded TCR beta CDR3, amplified by two-round multiplex PCR. First-round PCR employed TRBV- and TRBJ-specific primers for each gene. One entry per CDR3 protein, called by TCRdb with MiXCR from the multiplex PCR reads. This sample has 15,000 to 20,000 distinct CDR3 sequences, with around 24% found just once. General study findings and limits: Samples before stereotactic body radiation therapy had more unique TCR clones (median approximately 10,000 versus 7,000). Reportedly, patients with and without metastases differed in TRBV and TRBJ gene usage.

The chain couples TRBV5-1 to TRBJ2-3, with TRBD2 as a possible D gene (7 bases). Sequencing was performed on PBMCs, taken before or after stereotactic body radiation therapy (not recorded which). This sequence was found in a donor over 45 with non-small cell lung cancer. The CDR3 loop reads CASSLMAGAADTQYF. CDR3 nucleotide sequence: TGCGCCAGCAGCTTGATGGCGGGGGCGGCAGATACGCAGTATTTT. Drawing the rest from reference TRBV5-1 and TRBJ2-3, the complete variable domain is KAGVTQTPRYLIKTRGQQVTLSCSPISGHRSVSWYQQTPGQGLQFLFEYFSETQRNKGNFPGRFSGRQFSNSRSEMNVSTLELGDSALYLCASSLMAGAADTQYFGPGTRLTVL.